This section outlines one T cell receptor (beta chain) sequence together with its context. This specimen belongs to a study of human T cells and chemical hapten exposure. Noted time point: patch test 2, 6 weeks after DPC sensitization. Regarding treatment: therapeutic diphenylcyclopropenone sensitization with weekly scalp DPC. Germline assignment: CDR1 KGHDR and CDR2 SFDVKD. The J segment lost 10 bases and the V segment lost 5 bases, leaving 6 bases of the junction unmatched. CDR3 length: 13 amino acids. In TCRdb, the RACE reads were re-called with MiXCR into one record per CDR3 protein. The repertoire consists of approximately 69,000 distinct CDR3 sequences, with under 13% occurring once and the leading ten covering 6.8%.

Source: whole blood, taken in connection with sensitization to the hapten diphenylcyclopropenone (DPC). V and J are TRBV24-1 and TRBJ2-1; the match to TRBD2 covers 8 bases. The TCR sequence derives from a woman between 50 and 59 years old with alopecia areata. Some clones in this sample may be carry-over from other donors' samples. The CDR3 DNA follows: TGTGCCACCAGTGGGACTAGCCCTTGGGAGCAGTTCTTC. Protein product: CATSGTSPWEQFF.